This is a list of T cell receptor beta chains from one sample in a study of cytomegalovirus exposure and HLA in healthy donors. The method was immunoSEQ multiplex PCR; TCRdb's version includes in-frame clones alone and lacks a portion of them. The sample table includes 40,000 or so clones. Material: PBMCs. All receptors derive from a man in his thirties or forties in good health and CMV-seronegative. Both conserved end residues are part of each CDR3. The D gene is left open where the match is weak.

TRBJ1-2 | 14 | TRBV7-9 | . | TGTGCCAGCAGCTTAGGACAGCCTAACTATGGCTACACCTTC | CASSLGQPNYGYTF
TRBJ2-3 | 16 | TRBV19 | TRBD2 | TGTGCCAGTAACCGGGAGGCGACATGGAGCACAGATACGCAGTATTTT | CASNREATWSTDTQYF
TRBJ2-7 | 17 | TRBV7-9 | TRBD2 | TGTGCCAGCAGCGCCAGACTAGCGGGAGTAAAAGCCTACGAGCAGTACTTC | CASSARLAGVKAYEQYF
TRBJ1-4 | 13 | TRBV5-1 | . | TGCGCCAGCAGCTTGGCCCAGGCGGGTGAACTGTTTTTT | CASSLAQAGELFF
TRBJ2-2 | 13 | TRBV7-2 | . | TGTGCCAGCAGCTTAGGTCTTGCCGGGGAGCTGTTTTTT | CASSLGLAGELFF
TRBJ1-1 | 13 | TRBV2 | . | TGTGCCAGCGTGGGACTTACGAACACTGAAGCTTTCTTT | CASVGLTNTEAFF
TRBJ2-2 | 16 | TRBV5-5 | TRBD1 | TGTGCCAGCAGCTCGCCGGGACAGGGGGTGACCGGGGAGCTGTTTTTT | CASSSPGQGVTGELFF
TRBJ2-7 | 15 | TRBV19 | TRBD1 | TGTGCCAGTAGCCAATCTGACAGGGACGTCTACGAGCAGTACTTC | CASSQSDRDVYEQYF
TRBJ1-1 | 14 | TRBV4-1 | . | TGCGCCAGCAGCCAAGGCAGGTTGAACACTGAAGCTTTCTTT | CASSQGRLNTEAFF
TRBJ2-7 | 13 | TRBV27 | TRBD2 | TGTGCCAGTCGGACTAGCGGGAGCTACGAGCAGTACTTC | CASRTSGSYEQYF
TRBJ1-1 | 12 | TRBV5-3 | . | TGTGCCAGAAGCTTGACCAGGATAGAAGCTTTCTTT | CARSLTRIEAFF
TRBJ2-2 | 17 | TRBV18 | TRBD2 | TGTGCCAGCTCGACTGCCCTAGCGGGAGCGAACACCGGGGAGCTGTTTTTT | CASSTALAGANTGELFF
TRBJ2-3 | 15 | TRBV7-9 | . | TGTGCCAGCAGCTCCGGACTGGGCGAGACAGATACGCAGTATTTT | CASSSGLGETDTQYF
TRBJ2-2 | 15 | TRBV11-2 | . | TGTGCCAGCAGCTCCATGGGACACTACACCGGGGAGCTGTTTTTT | CASSSMGHYTGELFF
TRBJ1-6 | 16 | TRBV4-3 | TRBD1 | TGCGCCAGCAGCCAAGGCCCGGACAGGGATAATTCACCCCTCCACTTT | CASSQGPDRDNSPLHF
TRBJ2-2 | 14 | TRBV18 | . | TGTGCCAGCTCTGCCTCCCACGGGGCCGGGGAGCTGTTTTTT | CASSASHGAGELFF
TRBJ1-1 | 16 | TRBV5-1 | TRBD1 | TGCGCCAGCAGCTTGATCGGGACAGCAATGAACACTGAAGCTTTCTTT | CASSLIGTAMNTEAFF
TRBJ1-2 | 17 | TRBV4-3 | TRBD1 | TGCGCCAGCAGCCAAGATCGAGAGACAGGGGGGGGATATGGCTACACCTTC | CASSQDRETGGGYGYTF
TRBJ2-1 | 14 | TRBV18 | TRBD2 | TGTGCCAGCTCACCAGGGACTAGCGGGAGCGAATGGTTCTTC | CASSPGTSGSEWFF
TRBJ2-1 | 16 | TRBV7-9 | . | TGTGCCAGCAGCTTAATAGGGACTAGGGGGCTCAATGAGCAGTTCTTC | CASSLIGTRGLNEQFF
TRBJ2-7 | 15 | TRBV7-2 | . | TGTGCCAGCAGCTTAGGGGCGGGCGGGACCTACGAGCAGTACTTC | CASSLGAGGTYEQYF
TRBJ1-1 | 14 | TRBV7-2 | TRBD1 | TGTGCCAGCAGGGACAGGGGACCGAACACTGAAGCTTTCTTT | CASRDRGPNTEAFF
TRBJ1-1 | 13 | TRBV4-1 | . | TGCGCCAGCAGCGGGCAAACTGGGACTGAAGCTTTCTTT | CASSGQTGTEAFF
TRBJ2-1 | 16 | TRBV4-3 | TRBD2 | TGCGCCAGCAGCCCAATTCCGGGACTAGCGGGAGTAGAGCAGTTCTTC | CASSPIPGLAGVEQFF
TRBJ2-1 | 15 | TRBV5-1 | TRBD1 | TGCGCCAGCAGCTTGGCGGGACAGGGGACAAATGAGCAGTTCTTC | CASSLAGQGTNEQFF
TRBJ2-1 | 15 | TRBV9 | TRBD2 | TGTGCCAGCAGCGCGTCTAGCGGGAGCTACAATGAGCAGTTCTTC | CASSASSGSYNEQFF
TRBJ1-5 | 14 | TRBV12-5 | . | TGTGCTAGTGGTTTACACCCTAGTGGTCAGCCCCAGCATTTT | CASGLHPSGQPQHF
TRBJ1-1 | 14 | TRBV19 | . | TGTGCCAGTAGTAGCCGGAATTCAGGCACTGAAGCTTTCTTT | CASSSRNSGTEAFF
TRBJ2-5 | 15 | TRBV5-1 | TRBD2 | TGCGCCAGCAGCTTGGTACTAGCGGGAGTAGAAGAGCAGTACTTC | CASSLVLAGVEEQYF
TRBJ1-2 | 13 | TRBV18 | TRBD1 | TGTGCCAGCTCACCCCAGGGGGCAACTGGCTACACCTTC | CASSPQGATGYTF
TRBJ2-7 | 13 | TRBV11-2 | . | TGTGCCAGCAGGGGTGGGGGACACTACGAGCAGTACTTC | CASRGGGHYEQYF
TRBJ2-5 | 16 | TRBV6-5 | . | TGTGCCAGCAGTTCCATTGAGCGGAGTGACGGACAGACCCAGTACTTC | CASSSIERSDGQTQYF
TRBJ2-7 | 15 | TRBV6-1 | . | TGTGCCAGCAGTGAAGCGGGAGACGGGCCCTACGAGCAGTACTTC | CASSEAGDGPYEQYF
TRBJ2-5 | 15 | TRBV27 | TRBD2 | TGTGCCAGCAGCCGCGGACTAGCTATGGTAGAGACCCAGTACTTC | CASSRGLAMVETQYF
TRBJ1-1 | 14 | TRBV30 | TRBD1 | TGTGCCTGGAGACCGACAGGGGGATGGGGTGAAGCTTTCTTT | CAWRPTGGWGEAFF
TRBJ1-1 | 12 | TRBV6-5 | . | TGTGCCAGCAGAAGGGGAAACACTGAAGCTTTCTTT | CASRRGNTEAFF
TRBJ2-5 | 15 | TRBV5-1 | TRBD1 | TGCGCCAGCAGCTTGGTAGACAGGGAGCAAGAGACCCAGTACTTC | CASSLVDREQETQYF
TRBJ2-7 | 13 | TRBV7-2 | . | TGTGCCAGCAGCGAGATGGTACCAAACGAGCAGTACTTC | CASSEMVPNEQYF
TRBJ2-5 | 15 | TRBV7-9 | . | TGTGCCAGCAGCTCCCGGATAGCGGCCCAAGAGACCCAGTACTTC | CASSSRIAAQETQYF
TRBJ2-5 | 16 | TRBV14 | TRBD2 | TGTGCCAGCAGCCAAGGAACTAGCGGCAGACAAGGGACCCAGTACTTC | CASSQGTSGRQGTQYF
TRBJ2-7 | 15 | TRBV29-1 | . | TGCAGCGTTGAATCAAACCAGGGGATACATAGCGAGCAGTACTTC | CSVESNQGIHSEQYF
TRBJ1-2 | 14 | TRBV27 | . | TGTGCCAGCAGTTTCCTAGGCACCCGAGTAGGCTACACCTTC | CASSFLGTRVGYTF
TRBJ1-5 | 15 | TRBV18 | . | TGTGCCAGCTCACCACGGGCAGGGGCTAATCAGCCCCAGCATTTT | CASSPRAGANQPQHF
TRBJ1-1 | 13 | TRBV29-1 | . | TGCAGCGTTAACCGGGACACAAACACTGAAGCTTTCTTT | CSVNRDTNTEAFF
TRBJ2-2 | 18 | TRBV18 | TRBD1 | TGTGCCAGCTCCCCGCCGGGACAGGGGACTTCGAACACCGGGGAGCTGTTTTTT | CASSPPGQGTSNTGELFF
TRBJ1-1 | 15 | TRBV18 | . | TGTGCCAGCTCACCAAGGACAACCCGGGACACTGAAGCTTTCTTT | CASSPRTTRDTEAFF
TRBJ1-2 | 15 | TRBV6-5 | . | TGTGCCAGCAGTTCACCCCAGGGGCGAGGCGGTGGCTACACCTTC | CASSSPQGRGGGYTF
TRBJ1-5 | 13 | TRBV2 | . | TGTGCCAGCACGTCCGGGGTAGGTCAGCCCCAGCATTTT | CASTSGVGQPQHF
TRBJ2-1 | 15 | TRBV5-4 | . | TGTGCCAGCAGCTATAGCGGTAGCTCCTACAATGAGCAGTTCTTC | CASSYSGSSYNEQFF
TRBJ1-5 | 12 | TRBV29-1 | . | TGCAGCGTTCGGACAGGCAATCAGCCCCAGCATTTT | CSVRTGNQPQHF
TRBJ1-5 | 13 | TRBV4-2 | . | TGTGCCAGCAGCCAAGACAGGAAACAGCCCCAGCATTTT | CASSQDRKQPQHF
TRBJ1-2 | 14 | TRBV7-8 | . | TGTGCCAGCACCGAACAGGGCGAGTACTATGGCTACACCTTC | CASTEQGEYYGYTF
TRBJ2-7 | 15 | TRBV27 | . | TGTGCCAGCAGAGTGGGGATCGACTACCGCGCCGAGCAGTACTTC | CASRVGIDYRAEQYF
TRBJ2-1 | 15 | TRBV19 | TRBD2 | TGTGCCAGCCAGGGAGCGGGAGGGAGGACCAATGAGCAGTTCTTC | CASQGAGGRTNEQFF